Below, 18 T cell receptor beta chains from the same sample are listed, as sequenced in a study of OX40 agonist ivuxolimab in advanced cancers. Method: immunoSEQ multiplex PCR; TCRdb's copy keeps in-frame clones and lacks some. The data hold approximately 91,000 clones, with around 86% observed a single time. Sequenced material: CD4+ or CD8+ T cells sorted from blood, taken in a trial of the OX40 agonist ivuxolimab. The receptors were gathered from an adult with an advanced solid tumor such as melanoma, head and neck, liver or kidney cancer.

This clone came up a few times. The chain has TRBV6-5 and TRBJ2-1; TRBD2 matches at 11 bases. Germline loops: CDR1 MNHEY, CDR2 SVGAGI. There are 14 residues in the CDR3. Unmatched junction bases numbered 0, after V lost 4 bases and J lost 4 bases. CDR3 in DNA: TGTGCCAGCAGTTTAGCGGGGGGGTACAATGAGCAGTTCTTC. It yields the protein CASSLAGGYNEQFF.

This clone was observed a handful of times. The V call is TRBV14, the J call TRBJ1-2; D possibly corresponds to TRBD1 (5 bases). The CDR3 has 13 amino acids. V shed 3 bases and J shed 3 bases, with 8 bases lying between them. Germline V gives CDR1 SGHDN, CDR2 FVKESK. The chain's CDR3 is CASSQGLYYGYTF. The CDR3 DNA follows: TGTGCCAGCAGCCAGGGACTTTACTATGGCTACACCTTC.

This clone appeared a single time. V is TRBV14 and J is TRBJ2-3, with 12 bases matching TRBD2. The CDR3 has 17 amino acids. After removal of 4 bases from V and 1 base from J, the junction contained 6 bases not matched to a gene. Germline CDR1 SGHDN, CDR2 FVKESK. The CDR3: CASSPLGLAGRTDTQYF. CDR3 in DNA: TGTGCCAGCAGCCCCCTCGGACTAGCGGGGCGCACAGATACGCAGTATTTT.

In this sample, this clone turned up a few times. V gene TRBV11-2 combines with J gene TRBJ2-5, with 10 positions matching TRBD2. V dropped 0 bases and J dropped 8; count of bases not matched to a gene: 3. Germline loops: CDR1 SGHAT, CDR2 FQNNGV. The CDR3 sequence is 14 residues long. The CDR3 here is CASSLDPSGGTQYF. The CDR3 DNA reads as TGTGCCAGCAGCTTAGACCCTAGCGGGGGAACCCAGTACTTC.

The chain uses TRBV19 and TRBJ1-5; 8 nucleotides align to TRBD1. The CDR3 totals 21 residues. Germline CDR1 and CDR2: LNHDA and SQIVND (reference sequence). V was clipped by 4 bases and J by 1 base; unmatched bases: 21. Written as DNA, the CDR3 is TGTGCCAGTAGTAATCCGCAGGGGGCGGATTTTGGCGATTTGAGCAATCAGCCCCAGCATTTT. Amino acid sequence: CASSNPQGADFGDLSNQPQHF.

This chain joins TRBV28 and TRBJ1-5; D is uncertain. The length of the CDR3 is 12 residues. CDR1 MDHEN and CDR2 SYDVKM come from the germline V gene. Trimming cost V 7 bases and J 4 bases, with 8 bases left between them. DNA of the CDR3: TGTGCCAGCACCCTCCTTAATCAGCCCCAGCATTTT. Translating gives CASTLLNQPQHF.

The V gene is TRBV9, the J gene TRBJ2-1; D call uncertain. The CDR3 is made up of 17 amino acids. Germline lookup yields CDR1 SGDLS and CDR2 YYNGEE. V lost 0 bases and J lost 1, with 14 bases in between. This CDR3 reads CASSVDPGLRSYNEQFF. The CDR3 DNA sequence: TGTGCCAGCAGCGTAGATCCAGGTTTGAGGTCCTACAATGAGCAGTTCTTC.

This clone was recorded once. CDR3 amino acids: CASSLGRAGAAYEQYF. CDR3 nucleotide sequence: TGTGCCAGCAGCCTTGGGCGGGCGGGGGCCGCATACGAGCAGTACTTC. The chain carries TRBV11-2 and TRBJ2-7; a weak D match, TRBD2 (7 bases). The germline V and J ends were trimmed by 5 bases and 4 bases, with 21 bases remaining between them. The CDR3 consists of 16 residues. The germline V gene has CDR1 SGHAT and CDR2 FQNNGV. The variable domain in full, completed from reference TRBV11-2 and TRBJ2-7, reads EAGVAQSPRYKIIEKRQSVAFWCNPISGHATLYWYQQILGQGPKLLIQFQNNGVVDDSQLPKDRFSAERLKGVDSTLKIQPAKLEDSAVYLCASSLGRAGAAYEQYFGPGTRLTVT.

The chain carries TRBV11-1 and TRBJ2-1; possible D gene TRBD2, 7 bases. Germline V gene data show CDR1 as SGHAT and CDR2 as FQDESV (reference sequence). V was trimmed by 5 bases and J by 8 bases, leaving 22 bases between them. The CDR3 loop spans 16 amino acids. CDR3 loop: CASSPHDFGGGHEQFF. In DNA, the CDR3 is TGTGCCAGCAGCCCACACGACTTCGGCGGGGGCCATGAGCAGTTCTTC.

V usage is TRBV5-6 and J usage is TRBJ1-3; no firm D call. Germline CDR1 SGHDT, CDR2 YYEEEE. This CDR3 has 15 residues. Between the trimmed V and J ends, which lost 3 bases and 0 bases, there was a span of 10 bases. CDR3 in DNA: TGTGCCAGCAGCTATGTCGAGCTCTCTGGAAACACCATATATTTT. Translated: CASSYVELSGNTIYF. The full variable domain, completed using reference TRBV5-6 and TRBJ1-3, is DAGVTQSPTHLIKTRGQQVTLRCSPKSGHDTVSWYQQALGQGPQFIFQYYEEEERQRGNFPDRFSGHQFPNYSSELNVNALLLGDSALYLCASSYVELSGNTIYFGEGSWLTVV.

The chain's CDR3 is CASSAPSRPRMPGVAGDYNEQFF. CDR3 nucleotides: TGTGCCAGCAGCGCCCCTTCGAGGCCTAGGATGCCGGGTGTAGCGGGGGACTACAATGAGCAGTTCTTC. The chain uses TRBV9 and TRBJ2-1; 9 nucleotides line up with TRBD2. The germline CDR1 and CDR2 sequences are SGDLS and YYNGEE. The CDR3 is 23 amino acids. J was trimmed by 3 bases and V by 3 bases; bases with no gene match: 28.

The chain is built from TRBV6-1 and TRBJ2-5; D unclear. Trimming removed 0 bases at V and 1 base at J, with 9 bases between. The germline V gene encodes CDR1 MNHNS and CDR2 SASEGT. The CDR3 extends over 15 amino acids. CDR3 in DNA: TGTGCCAGCAGTGAAGCGCTTCGAGGCCAAGAGACCCAGTACTTC. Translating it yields CASSEALRGQETQYF.

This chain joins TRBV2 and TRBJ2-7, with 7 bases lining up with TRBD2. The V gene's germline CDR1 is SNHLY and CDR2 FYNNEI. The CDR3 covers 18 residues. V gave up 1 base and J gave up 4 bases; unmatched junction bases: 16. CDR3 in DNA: TGTGCCAGCAGTGAAGTTCAGTTTGGGGACTACCAATTTTACGAGCAGTACTTC. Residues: CASSEVQFGDYQFYEQYF.

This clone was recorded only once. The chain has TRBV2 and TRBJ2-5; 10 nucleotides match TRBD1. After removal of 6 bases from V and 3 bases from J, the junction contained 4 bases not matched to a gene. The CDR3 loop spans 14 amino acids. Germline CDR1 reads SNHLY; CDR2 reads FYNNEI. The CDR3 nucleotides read TGTGCCAGCAGCCCCGGGACAGGGGAAGAGACCCAGTACTTC. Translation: CASSPGTGEETQYF.

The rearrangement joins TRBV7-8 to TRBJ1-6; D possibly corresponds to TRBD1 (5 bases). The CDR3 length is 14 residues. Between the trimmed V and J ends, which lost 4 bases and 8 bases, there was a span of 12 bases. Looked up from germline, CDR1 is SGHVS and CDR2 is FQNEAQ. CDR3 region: CASSSGTGDSPLHF. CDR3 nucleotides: TGTGCCAGCAGCTCCGGGACGGGAGATTCACCCCTCCACTTT.

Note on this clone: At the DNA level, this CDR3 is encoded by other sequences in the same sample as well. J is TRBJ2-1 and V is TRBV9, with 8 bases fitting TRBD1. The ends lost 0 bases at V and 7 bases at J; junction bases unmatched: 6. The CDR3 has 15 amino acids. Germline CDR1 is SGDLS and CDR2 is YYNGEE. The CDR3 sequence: CASSVDGQGGNEQFF. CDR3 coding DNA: TGTGCCAGCAGCGTAGATGGACAGGGTGGAAATGAGCAGTTCTTC.

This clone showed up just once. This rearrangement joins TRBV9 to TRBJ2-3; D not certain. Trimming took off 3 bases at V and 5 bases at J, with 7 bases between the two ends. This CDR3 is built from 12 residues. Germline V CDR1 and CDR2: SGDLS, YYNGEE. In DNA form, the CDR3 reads TGTGCCAGCAGCGCGTATCAAGATACGCAGTATTTT. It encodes CASSAYQDTQYF.

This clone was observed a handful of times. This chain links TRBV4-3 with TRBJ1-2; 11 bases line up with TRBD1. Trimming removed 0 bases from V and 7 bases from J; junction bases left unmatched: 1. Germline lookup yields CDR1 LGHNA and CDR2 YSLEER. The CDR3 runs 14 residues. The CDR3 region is CASSQEGTGGGYTF. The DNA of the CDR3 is TGCGCCAGCAGCCAAGAGGGGACAGGGGGTGGCTACACCTTC.